These 31 T cell receptor beta chains were all obtained from the same sample, sequenced in a study of cytomegalovirus exposure and HLA in healthy donors. The PCR had 60 Vbeta and 13 Jbeta primers. Clones were read by immunoSEQ multiplex PCR, and TCRdb kept only the in-frame ones, dropping some. The sample contains about 140,000 clones, more than 70% of which appear only once. The specimen sequenced was PBMCs. These receptors were collected from a man in his forties or fifties in good health and CMV-seronegative.

The genes are TRBV5-4 and TRBJ2-1; weak D call: TRBD2 (6 bases). With 4 bases removed from V and 7 bases from J, the gap between germline ends came to 15 bases. The length of the CDR3 is 14 residues. Germline CDR1 SGHNT, CDR2 YYREEE (reference sequence). This chain's CDR3 is CASSRRTNLNEQFF. DNA for the CDR3: TGTGCCAGCAGCCGACGGACTAATTTGAATGAGCAGTTCTTC.

This clone has a handful of counts. The chain employs TRBV28 and TRBJ1-1, with D maybe TRBD1 (5 bases). The CDR3 length is 14 residues. The V end was cut by 3 bases, the J end by 4 bases, with 12 bases between. Germline V lookup: CDR1 MDHEN, CDR2 SYDVKM. CDR3 loop: CASSLVGGGTEAFF. CDR3 nucleotides: TGTGCCAGCAGTTTGGTGGGGGGGGGCACTGAAGCTTTCTTT.

The chain carries TRBV18 and TRBJ2-2; no reliable D call. The germline CDR1 and CDR2 sequences are KGHSH and LQKENI. The CDR3 has 15 residues. With 3 bases removed from V and 6 bases from J, the gap between germline ends came to 14 bases. CDR3 nucleotides: TGTGCCAGCTCACCTTCTGAGACACCTGCCGGGGAGCTGTTTTTT. Amino acids: CASSPSETPAGELFF.

The chain recombines TRBV6-1 with TRBJ2-7; a weak D match, TRBD2 (5 bases). Germline V gene lookup returns CDR1 MNHNS and CDR2 SASEGT. The CDR3 consists of 14 residues. Trimming stripped 6 bases from V and 0 bases from J, with 12 bases between. Here the CDR3 DNA reads TGTGCCAGCAGGCCGGGATGGGGCTCCTACGAGCAGTACTTC. The encoded protein is CASRPGWGSYEQYF.

V and J are TRBV7-2 and TRBJ1-1, with D possibly matching TRBD1 (6 bases). CDR1 is SGHTA, CDR2 FQGNSA, per germline. The germline V and J ends were trimmed by 2 bases and 3 bases, with 13 bases remaining between them. The CDR3 covers 15 residues. In DNA form, the CDR3 reads TGTGCCAGCAGCTTAAGGTTAGGGGGGGACACTGAAGCTTTCTTT. Amino acid sequence: CASSLRLGGDTEAFF.

On this clone: Other DNA sequences of this sample code for an identical CDR3. The rearrangement joins TRBV9 to TRBJ1-1; TRBD1 might be the D (5 bases). The ends were cut back, 2 bases at V and 0 bases at J, with 5 bases in the middle. Germline-derived CDR1 and CDR2 are SGDLS and YYNGEE. There are 13 residues in the CDR3. This CDR3 is CASSVTVNTEAFF. For the CDR3, the DNA is TGTGCCAGCAGCGTGACAGTGAACACTGAAGCTTTCTTT.

As regards this clone: In the same sample, other DNA sequences code for this CDR3. The chain combines TRBV18 with TRBJ2-3, with D uncertain. The CDR3 sequence is 12 residues long. Germline CDR1 reads KGHSH; CDR2 reads LQKENI. V was cut by 6 bases and J by 3 bases, with 7 bases left in between. CDR3 sequence (DNA): TGTGCCAGCTCCCCCAATACAGATACGCAGTATTTT. This translates into CASSPNTDTQYF.

The rearrangement uses TRBV19 and TRBJ2-7; TRBD2 agrees at 14 bases. J was trimmed by 6 bases and V by 3 bases; bases with no gene match: 13. This CDR3 has 18 residues. Germline loops: CDR1 LNHDA, CDR2 SQIVND (reference sequence). Here the CDR3 reads CASSIGRLAGGPLAEQYF. CDR3 DNA sequence: TGTGCCAGTAGTATCGGCCGACTAGCGGGAGGGCCCTTAGCCGAGCAGTACTTC.

The chain recombines TRBV5-4 with TRBJ2-7; tentatively, D is TRBD2 (6 bases). Germline values: CDR1 SGHNT, CDR2 YYREEE (reference sequence). V lost 2 bases, J lost 0 bases, and 15 bases lay in between. This CDR3 comprises 16 residues. DNA for the CDR3: TGTGCCAGCAGCTTAAGCTTAGCGGTAAGCTCCTACGAGCAGTACTTC. Translated, it gives CASSLSLAVSSYEQYF.

V gene TRBV4-2 combines with J gene TRBJ1-5; no clear D. There are 16 residues in the CDR3. Germline V gene lookup returns CDR1 LGHNA and CDR2 YNFKEQ. V was pared by 2 bases and J by 4 bases, with 15 bases between. CDR3 sequence: CASSQSVSFRNQPQHF. DNA for the CDR3: TGTGCCAGCAGCCAATCGGTCTCCTTCCGGAATCAGCCCCAGCATTTT.

V usage is TRBV6-6 and J usage is TRBJ1-2, with 9 positions matching TRBD1. Germline loops: CDR1 MNHNY, CDR2 SVGAGI (reference sequence). Losses at the gene ends were 2 bases for V and 8 bases for J; bases not matched to a gene: 9. The CDR3 has 15 amino acids. CDR3 bases: TGTGCCAGCAGTTACCCGACCTTGGGACAGGGAGGCTACACCTTC. Translated, it gives CASSYPTLGQGGYTF.

The chain carries TRBV30 and TRBJ1-5, with unresolved D. CDR3 length equals 13 residues. Germline-derived CDR1 and CDR2 are GTSNPN and SVGIG (reference sequence). V was cut by 2 bases and J by 0 bases, with 5 bases left in between. The CDR3 DNA reads as TGTGCCTGGAGTCCAGATAGCAATCAGCCCCAGCATTTT. Translation: CAWSPDSNQPQHF.

The CDR3 coding sequence is TGTGCCAGCAGTTTCTCGGGTACGGGCTACGAGCAGTACTTC. This gives the protein CASSFSGTGYEQYF. The gene calls are TRBV28 and TRBJ2-7; D is unresolved. The V end was cut by 3 bases, the J end by 3 bases, with 12 bases between. Germline V lookup: CDR1 MDHEN, CDR2 SYDVKM. This CDR3 spans 14 amino acids.

The chain employs TRBV7-9 and TRBJ2-5; a weak D match, TRBD2 (5 bases). The germline CDR1 and CDR2 sequences are SEHNR and FQNEAQ (reference sequence). The CDR3 has 13 residues. The V gene lost 6 bases and the J gene lost 2 bases, with 10 bases spanning the gap. The CDR3 DNA follows: TGTGCCAGCAGTAGAGGGCCTCAAGAGACCCAGTACTTC. It yields the protein CASSRGPQETQYF. Looking up the rest from reference TRBV7-9 and TRBJ2-5 gives the full variable domain: DTGVSQNPRHKITKRGQNVTFRCDPISEHNRLYWYRQTLGQGPEFLTYFQNEAQLEKSRLLSDRFSAERPKGSFSTLEIQRTEQGDSAMYLCASSRGPQETQYFGPGTRLLVL.

J is TRBJ1-3 and V is TRBV27, with TRBD1 matching over 11 bases. The CDR3 is made up of 15 amino acids. After removal of 4 bases from V and 1 base from J, the junction contained 0 bases not matched to a gene. Germline lookup yields CDR1 MNHEY and CDR2 SMNVEV (reference sequence). CDR3 amino acids: CASSWDRGSGNTIYF. In DNA form, the CDR3 reads TGTGCCAGCAGTTGGGACAGGGGGTCTGGAAACACCATATATTTT.

This clone was picked up one time. This chain joins TRBV5-1 and TRBJ2-3; 12 nucleotides align to TRBD2. Germline V lookup: CDR1 SGHRS, CDR2 YFSETQ. CDR3 size: 16 residues. The V gene end was trimmed by 1 base and the J gene end by 6 bases; junction bases not matched to a gene: 6. CDR3: CASSLNLAGGRDTQYF. The CDR3 DNA follows: TGCGCCAGCAGCTTGAACCTAGCGGGGGGGCGGGATACGCAGTATTTT.

The chain combines TRBV9 with TRBJ2-1; unclear D gene. The CDR3 is 16 residues long. V shed 0 bases and J shed 7 bases, with 17 bases lying between them. Germline assignment: CDR1 SGDLS and CDR2 YYNGEE. The CDR3 is CASSVDAGWVENEQFF. The CDR3 DNA sequence: TGTGCCAGCAGCGTAGACGCCGGCTGGGTGGAGAATGAGCAGTTCTTC.

The genes are TRBV27 and TRBJ2-3; maybe TRBD2 (6 bases). V was clipped by 3 bases and J by 2 bases, with 12 bases between them. Germline assignment: CDR1 MNHEY and CDR2 SMNVEV (reference sequence). The CDR3 has 15 residues. In DNA, the CDR3 is TGTGCCAGCAGTTTCTGGCCTAGCGACACAGATACGCAGTATTTT. Its protein product is CASSFWPSDTDTQYF.

Note on this clone: Other DNA sequences in the same sample also yield this CDR3. This sequence joins TRBV7-2 and TRBJ1-1, with a possible D match to TRBD1 (6 bases). The CDR3 consists of 14 residues. The germline V and J ends were trimmed by 1 base and 0 bases, with 6 bases remaining between them. Germline V gene lookup returns CDR1 SGHTA and CDR2 FQGNSA. The CDR3 here is CASSLGQVNTEAFF. CDR3 sequence (DNA): TGTGCCAGCAGCTTAGGACAGGTGAACACTGAAGCTTTCTTT.

The V gene is TRBV7-6, the J gene TRBJ2-7; weak D call: TRBD2 (5 bases). Germline V lookup: CDR1 SGHVS, CDR2 FNYEAQ. V lost 1 base, J lost 6 bases, and 16 bases lay in between. The CDR3 is 15 residues long. In DNA, the CDR3 is TGTGCCAGCAGCTTAGTACCCGGGGATCAGACCGAGCAGTACTTC. This gives the protein CASSLVPGDQTEQYF.

This clone was detected once. The V gene is TRBV4-1, the J gene TRBJ2-3; tentative D call: TRBD2 (7 bases). This CDR3 has 15 residues. Trimming took 2 bases from V and 6 from J, leaving 15 bases between them. CDR1 is MGHRA, CDR2 YSYEKL, per germline. The CDR3 loop is CASSQRGAGGDTQYF. CDR3 coding DNA: TGCGCCAGCAGCCAACGGGGGGCAGGTGGGGATACGCAGTATTTT.

In its sample, this clone was seen a few times. The genes are TRBV2 and TRBJ2-5; 7 bases agree with TRBD2. CDR3 size: 16 residues. Losses at the gene ends were 4 bases for V and 1 base for J; bases not matched to a gene: 9. Germline CDR1 is SNHLY and CDR2 is FYNNEI. CDR3 in amino acids: CASSGGLGGSQETQYF. For the CDR3, the DNA is TGTGCCAGCAGTGGTGGATTGGGGGGGAGCCAAGAGACCCAGTACTTC.

This clone occurred once. The CDR3 coding sequence is TGTGCCAGCAGCGAGGAGGACGCGCAGTACTTC. This codes for CASSEEDAQYF. The chain is built from TRBV2 and TRBJ2-7; weak D call: TRBD2 (5 bases). Trimming left V 6 bases short and J 9 bases short, with 12 bases between. CDR3 length: 11 residues. Germline CDR1 and CDR2: SNHLY and FYNNEI.

The chain is built from TRBV9 and TRBJ2-2; D possibly corresponds to TRBD1 (5 bases). Germline assignment: CDR1 SGDLS and CDR2 YYNGEE. V lost 5 bases, J lost 6 bases, and 11 bases lay in between. This CDR3 region has 13 residues. The CDR3 coding sequence is TGTGCCAGCAGTTTCGCAGGGTCCGGGGAGCTGTTTTTT. This translates into CASSFAGSGELFF.

The rearrangement links TRBV5-1 to TRBJ2-3; weak D call: TRBD2 (6 bases). Germline lookup yields CDR1 SGHRS and CDR2 YFSETQ. The CDR3 is 17 residues long. Trimming removed 4 bases at V and 4 bases at J, with 22 bases between. CDR3 bases: TGCGCCAGCAGCCCGGGGGTAGCGGCTCAGTCCGCAGATACGCAGTATTTT. It translates to CASSPGVAAQSADTQYF.

The chain uses TRBV15 and TRBJ2-3; no definite D call. Trimming took off 4 bases at V and 6 bases at J, with 5 bases between the two ends. Germline V lookup: CDR1 LNHNV, CDR2 YYDKDF (reference sequence). This CDR3 is 11 amino acids long. CDR3 nucleotides: TGTGCCACCAGCATTGAGGATACGCAGTATTTT. Its protein is CATSIEDTQYF.

V is TRBV7-3 and J is TRBJ2-3; a possible D gene is TRBD2 (5 bases). V shed 5 bases and J shed 6 bases, with 12 bases lying between them. The CDR3 spans 13 residues. Germline V lookup: CDR1 SGHTA, CDR2 FQGTGA. Here the CDR3 reads CASSERRGDTQYF. CDR3 nucleotide sequence: TGTGCCAGCAGCGAAAGGAGAGGGGATACGCAGTATTTT.

Only a few counts were recorded for this clone. V usage is TRBV6-5 and J usage is TRBJ2-7; D gene uncertain. CDR3 length: 12 amino acids. V dropped 6 bases and J dropped 1 base, with 7 bases sitting between them. Germline CDR1 and CDR2: MNHEY and SVGAGI. The CDR3, as DNA: TGTGCCAGCAGCCGCACTTCCTACGAGCAGTACTTC. This gives the protein CASSRTSYEQYF.

This chain uses TRBV5-1 with TRBJ2-3, with 11 bases matching TRBD2. This CDR3 spans 17 amino acids. V was clipped by 2 bases and J by 7 bases; unmatched bases: 12. Germline-derived CDR1 and CDR2 are SGHRS and YFSETQ. CDR3 sequence (DNA): TGCGCCAGCAGCTTAGAACTAGCGGGAGCATTGCGGAATACGCAGTATTTT. Amino acid sequence: CASSLELAGALRNTQYF.

The chain is built from TRBV29-1 and TRBJ1-1, with TRBD1 matching over 7 bases. Per germline, CDR1 SQVTM and CDR2 ANQGSEA. Trimming at V came to 7 bases and at J to 4 bases, leaving 6 bases not matched to a gene. CDR3 size: 12 residues. The CDR3 nucleotides are TGCAGCGGAGAGACAGGGACCACTGAAGCTTTCTTT. Translation: CSGETGTTEAFF.

The genes are TRBV30 and TRBJ2-7, with TRBD1 identical over 9 bases. The trim removed 0 bases at V and 3 bases at J, leaving 6 bases unmatched. The CDR3 totals 15 residues. The V gene's germline CDR1 is GTSNPN and CDR2 SVGIG (reference sequence). CDR3 nucleotide sequence: TGTGCCTGGAGTGTATTGCCGGGACAGGGCTACGAGCAGTACTTC. This gives the protein CAWSVLPGQGYEQYF.